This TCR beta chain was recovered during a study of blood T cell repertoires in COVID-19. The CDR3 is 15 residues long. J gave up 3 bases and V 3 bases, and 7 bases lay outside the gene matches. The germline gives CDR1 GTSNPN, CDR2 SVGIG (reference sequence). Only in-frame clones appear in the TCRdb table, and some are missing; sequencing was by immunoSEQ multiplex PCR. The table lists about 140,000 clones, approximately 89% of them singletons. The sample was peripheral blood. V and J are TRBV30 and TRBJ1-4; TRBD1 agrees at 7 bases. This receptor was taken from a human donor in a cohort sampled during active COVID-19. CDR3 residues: CAWSHTGTANEKLFF. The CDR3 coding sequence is TGTGCCTGGAGCCACACCGGGACAGCTAATGAAAAACTGTTTTTT.